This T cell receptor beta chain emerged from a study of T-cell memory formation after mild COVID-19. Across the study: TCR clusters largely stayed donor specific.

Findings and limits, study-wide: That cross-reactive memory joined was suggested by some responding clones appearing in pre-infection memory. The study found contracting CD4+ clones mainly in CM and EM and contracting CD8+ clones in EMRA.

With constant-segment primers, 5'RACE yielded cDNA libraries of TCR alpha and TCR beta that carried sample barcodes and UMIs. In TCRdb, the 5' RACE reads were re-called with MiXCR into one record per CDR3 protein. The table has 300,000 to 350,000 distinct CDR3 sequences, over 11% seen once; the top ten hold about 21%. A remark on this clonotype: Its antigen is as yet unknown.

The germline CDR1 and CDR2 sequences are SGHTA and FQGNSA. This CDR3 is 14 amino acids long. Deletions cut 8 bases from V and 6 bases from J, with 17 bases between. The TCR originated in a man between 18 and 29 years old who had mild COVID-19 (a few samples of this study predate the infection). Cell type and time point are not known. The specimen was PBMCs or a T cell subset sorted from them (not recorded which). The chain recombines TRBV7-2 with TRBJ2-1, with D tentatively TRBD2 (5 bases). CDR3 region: CASRRTRLGNEQFF. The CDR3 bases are TGTGCCAGCCGGCGAACTAGGCTCGGCAATGAGCAGTTCTTC.